Presented here are 7 T cell receptor beta chains from one specimen sequenced in a study of cytomegalovirus exposure and HLA in healthy donors. The primer mix had 60 Vbeta and 13 Jbeta primers. Produced via immunoSEQ multiplex PCR; TCRdb's table is partial and in-frame only. The sample contains fewer than 200,000 clones, 82% of which appear only once. Sequenced sample: PBMCs. The receptors come from a girl under 18 in good health and CMV-seropositive.

V is TRBV19 and J is TRBJ2-1; 7 positions agree with TRBD2. The CDR3 has 14 residues. The V gene's germline CDR1 is LNHDA and CDR2 SQIVND (reference sequence). The trim removed 4 bases at V and 3 bases at J, leaving 3 bases unmatched. The CDR3 protein is CASSRGTNYNEQFF. Written as DNA, the CDR3 is TGTGCCAGTAGTAGGGGGACTAACTACAATGAGCAGTTCTTC.

This rearrangement joins TRBV28 to TRBJ1-1; D is ambiguous. The germline CDR1 and CDR2 sequences are MDHEN and SYDVKM. Trimming removed 2 bases from V and 11 bases from J, with 15 bases in between. The CDR3 runs 13 residues. CDR3 in DNA: TGTGCCAGCAGTTTAGCCCCTTCCCTTCGGGCTTTCTTT. Amino acid sequence: CASSLAPSLRAFF.

The chain combines TRBV27 with TRBJ2-1, with TRBD1 matching over 7 bases. The ends lost 5 bases at V and 2 bases at J; junction bases unmatched: 3. The CDR3 is 14 residues long. In germline, CDR1 is MNHEY, CDR2 SMNVEV (reference sequence). CDR3 in amino acids: CASSVTGPYNEQFF. The CDR3 nucleotides are TGTGCCAGCAGTGTGACAGGGCCCTACAATGAGCAGTTCTTC.

The chain links TRBV29-1 to TRBJ1-2; D uncertain. Germline values: CDR1 SQVTM, CDR2 ANQGSEA. There are 14 residues in the CDR3. V lost 5 bases and J lost 6, with 19 bases in between. CDR3: CSVSPRLSWDGYTF. The CDR3 DNA sequence: TGCAGCGTTTCACCCAGGCTCTCGTGGGATGGCTACACCTTC. The full variable domain, completed using reference TRBV29-1 and TRBJ1-2, is SAVISQKPSRDICQRGTSLTIQCQVDSQVTMMFWYRQQPGQSLTLIATANQGSEATYESGFVIDKFPISRPNLTFSTLTVSNMSPEDSSIYLCSVSPRLSWDGYTFGSGTRLTVV.

The chain combines TRBV6-5 with TRBJ2-5; tentative D call: TRBD2 (5 bases). The ends were cut back, 4 bases at V and 2 bases at J, with 8 bases in the middle. Per germline, CDR1 MNHEY and CDR2 SVGAGI. The CDR3 has 13 amino acids. CDR3 DNA: TGTGCCAGCAGTTTGCGAGGGCAAGAGACCCAGTACTTC. Translated: CASSLRGQETQYF.

The chain couples TRBV6-1 to TRBJ2-7; 7 bases align to TRBD1. After removal of 0 bases from V and 1 base from J, the junction contained 6 bases not matched to a gene. The CDR3 is made up of 16 amino acids. Germline V gene sequence: CDR1 MNHNS, CDR2 SASEGT. CDR3 coding DNA: TGTGCCAGCAGTGAAGCGCTTCGGGACAGATCCTACGAGCAGTACTTC. This codes for CASSEALRDRSYEQYF.

The chain joins TRBV7-2 to TRBJ2-1; 12 positions match TRBD1. Germline V gene sequence: CDR1 SGHTA, CDR2 FQGNSA. This CDR3 spans 17 amino acids. Trimming took 5 bases from V and 8 from J; bases not matched to a gene: 13. The CDR3 DNA reads TGTGCCAGCAGCACTGATCCGGGACAGGGGGCTATGGATGAGCAGTTCTTC. Translated, it gives CASSTDPGQGAMDEQFF. Based on the CDR3 plus reference TRBV7-2 and TRBJ2-1, the full variable domain is GAGVSQSPSNKVTEKGKDVELRCDPISGHTALYWYRQSLGQGLEFLIYFQGNSAPDKSGLPSDRFSAERTGGSVSTLTIQRTQQEDSAVYLCASSTDPGQGAMDEQFFGPGTRLTVL.